This T cell receptor beta chain was captured by sequencing in a study of CD8 T cell repertoires and HIV-1 epitope variants. Whole-study context: The baseline condition was 1M T cells left uncultured. General study findings and limits: Beta chains alone show antigen proliferation, not cytokine profile or function.

This CDR3 is built from 14 residues. Germline-derived CDR1 and CDR2 are SGHRS and YFSETQ. Trimming took off 2 bases at V and 1 base at J, with 9 bases between the two ends. Note on this clone: Its target is unknown.

Survey-depth immunoSEQ sequencing covered TCR beta CDR3 regions. Libraries were prepared by immunoSEQ multiplex PCR; TCRdb keeps only in-frame clonotypes and omits some of them. Among a few thousand clones, 66% were seen once, and the ten largest hold 43%. Sequenced input: cultured CD8+ T cells derived from PBMCs. The chain employs TRBV5-1 and TRBJ1-1, with D maybe TRBD1 (6 bases). The origin of this receptor is a male donor with HIV. The CDR3 DNA reads TGCGCCAGCAGCTTACGCAGGGGGAACACTGAAGCTTTCTTT. It specifies CASSLRRGNTEAFF. The variable domain in full, completed from reference TRBV5-1 and TRBJ1-1, reads KAGVTQTPRYLIKTRGQQVTLSCSPISGHRSVSWYQQTPGQGLQFLFEYFSETQRNKGNFPGRFSGRQFSNSRSEMNVSTLELGDSALYLCASSLRRGNTEAFFGQGTRLTVV.